This T cell receptor (beta chain) was found in a study of OX40 agonist ivuxolimab in advanced cancers. Overall study: Given to patients was ivuxolimab, an agonistic anti-OX40 (CD134) antibody. It was permissible to have had prior anti-PD-1, anti-PD-L1 or anti-CTLA-4 therapy, and approximately 41% had some.

The repertoire was sequenced with immunoSEQ multiplex PCR; TCRdb's copy has only in-frame clones and lacks some. The sample has approximately 77,000 clones, over 85% seen once; the top ten hold more than 4.5%. V was clipped by 0 bases and J by 6 bases, with 18 bases between them. CDR1 and CDR2 from the germline V gene are KGHSH and LQKENI. The CDR3 covers 16 residues. This sequence was found in an adult with an advanced solid tumor such as melanoma, head and neck, liver or kidney cancer. This sequence joins TRBV18 and TRBJ2-7; tentatively, D is TRBD2 (8 bases). The sample was CD4+ or CD8+ T cells sorted from blood, taken in a trial of the OX40 agonist ivuxolimab. Written as DNA, the CDR3 is TGTGCCAGCTCACCACCGACAGGGCCCGGGGGGGGCGAGCAGTACTTC. It encodes CASSPPTGPGGGEQYF.